The 12 T cell receptor beta chains given below trace back to one sample, sequenced in a study of blood T cell repertoires in COVID-19. The assay was immunoSEQ multiplex PCR, and TCRdb's table has in-frame clones only and misses some. The sample shows under 300,000 clones, 85% to 90% of them seen only once. The sequenced sample was peripheral blood. Receptors were obtained from a woman between 40 and 50 years old with acute or convalescent COVID-19.

Written as DNA, the CDR3 is TGTGCCAGCAGTTTCCCAGGGCCTAACTATGGCTACACCTTC. It encodes CASSFPGPNYGYTF. The V call is TRBV28, the J call TRBJ1-2; possibly TRBD1 for D (5 bases). V lost 3 bases to trimming and J lost 0 bases, with 8 bases between them. Per germline, CDR1 MDHEN and CDR2 SYDVKM. The CDR3 is 14 residues long.

Notes on this clone: The junction departs from germline at one end; a sequencing error may be responsible. This chain connects TRBV5-5 to TRBJ1-1; D gene ambiguous. The CDR3 has 13 amino acids. CDR1 is SGHKS, CDR2 YYEKEE, per germline (reference sequence). The DNA for the CDR3 is TGTGCCAGCAGCTTGGAACCGGTCACTCAAGCTTTCTTT. Translated: CASSLEPVTQAFF.

This clone was observed once. V and J are TRBV15 and TRBJ2-7; D possibly corresponds to TRBD2 (7 bases). The V gene lost 5 bases and the J gene lost 4 bases, with 9 bases spanning the gap. CDR1 and CDR2 (germline): LNHNV, YYDKDF (reference sequence). CDR3 length equals 12 residues. The CDR3 protein is CATSEGGYEQYV. CDR3 sequence (DNA): TGTGCCACCAGCGAGGGGGGGTACGAGCAGTACGTC.

The chain employs TRBV6-4 and TRBJ1-1, with a possible D match to TRBD1 (5 bases). Looked up from germline, CDR1 is MRHNA and CDR2 is SNTAGT. V was trimmed by 6 bases and J by 3 bases, leaving 11 bases between them. CDR3 length: 13 residues. CDR3 loop: CASSEQEYTEAFF. DNA for the CDR3: TGTGCCAGCAGCGAACAGGAGTACACTGAAGCTTTCTTT.

The rearrangement links TRBV24-1 to TRBJ2-3; D is perhaps TRBD1 (6 bases). Germline CDR1 reads KGHDR; CDR2 reads SFDVKD. The CDR3 runs to 14 residues. The V end was cut by 8 bases, the J end by 0 bases, with 11 bases between. As DNA, the CDR3 is TGTGCCACCACTCTTACAGGGAGCACAGATACGCAGTATTTT. Amino acid sequence: CATTLTGSTDTQYF.

This chain uses TRBV5-1 with TRBJ2-1; TRBD2 aligns across 7 bases. Per germline, CDR1 SGHRS and CDR2 YFSETQ. The CDR3 loop spans 14 amino acids. V shed 5 bases, J shed 0 bases, and the junction held 2 bases outside the gene matches. The CDR3 loop reads CASRGGISYNEQFF. CDR3 nucleotides: TGCGCCAGCAGGGGGGGGATCTCCTACAATGAGCAGTTCTTC.

J is TRBJ2-6 and V is TRBV30, with a possible D match to TRBD1 (6 bases). Trimming removed 2 bases from V and 0 bases from J, with 11 bases in between. This CDR3 comprises 16 residues. CDR1 and CDR2 from the germline V gene are GTSNPN and SVGIG (reference sequence). CDR3 amino acids: CAWSFTGTSGANVLTF. The CDR3 nucleotides are TGTGCCTGGAGTTTTACAGGGACCTCTGGGGCCAACGTCCTGACTTTC.

CDR3 DNA sequence: TGTGCCAGCAGCCCGGGACAGGATCAGCCCCAGCATTTT. It translates to CASSPGQDQPQHF. The chain carries TRBV5-5 and TRBJ1-5; 8 bases are a match to TRBD1. This CDR3 spans 13 amino acids. Trimming removed 4 bases from V and 5 bases from J; junction bases left unmatched: 2. Germline assignment: CDR1 SGHKS and CDR2 YYEKEE (reference sequence).

The J gene is TRBJ2-5, the V gene TRBV6-1; TRBD1 aligns across 10 bases. This CDR3 comprises 15 residues. From germline, CDR1 is MNHNS and CDR2 SASEGT. V lost 5 bases and J lost 5; bases outside the gene matches: 8. CDR3 protein: CASSHRDRGFETQYF. The CDR3 DNA sequence: TGTGCCAGCAGTCACCGGGACAGGGGTTTTGAGACCCAGTACTTC.

This sequence joins TRBV7-3 and TRBJ2-1; D is perhaps TRBD1 (6 bases). V was pared by 5 bases and J by 2 bases, with 13 bases between. Germline values: CDR1 SGHTA, CDR2 FQGTGA. The CDR3 length is 15 residues. The CDR3 loop reads CASSLDSTTYNEQFF. The CDR3 DNA follows: TGTGCCAGCAGCCTGGACAGTACCACCTACAATGAGCAGTTCTTC.

V usage is TRBV25-1 and J usage is TRBJ2-5, with TRBD2 matching 10 bases. Germline loops: CDR1 MGHDK, CDR2 SYGVNS. The V segment lost 4 bases and the J segment 5 bases; nucleotides outside the gene matches: 13. The CDR3 runs 17 residues. CDR3 bases: TGTGCCAGCAGTGGACGAACTAGCGGGGACCCAGGGGAGACCCAGTACTTC. Amino acids: CASSGRTSGDPGETQYF. The full variable domain, with the rest looked up from reference TRBV25-1 and TRBJ2-5, is EADIYQTPRYLVIGTGKKITLECSQTMGHDKMYWYQQDPGMELHLIHYSYGVNSTEKGDLSSESTVSRIRTEHFPLTLESARPSHTSQYLCASSGRTSGDPGETQYFGPGTRLLVL.

The chain links TRBV7-2 to TRBJ2-2, with D possibly being TRBD2 (6 bases). Germline V gene data show CDR1 as SGHTA and CDR2 as FQGNSA. Trimming shortened V by 2 bases and J by 0 bases, and 7 bases separated the two germline ends. This CDR3 is 15 amino acids long. The CDR3 is CASSLTGANTGELFF. The CDR3 DNA follows: TGTGCCAGCAGCTTAACGGGGGCGAACACCGGGGAGCTGTTTTTT.